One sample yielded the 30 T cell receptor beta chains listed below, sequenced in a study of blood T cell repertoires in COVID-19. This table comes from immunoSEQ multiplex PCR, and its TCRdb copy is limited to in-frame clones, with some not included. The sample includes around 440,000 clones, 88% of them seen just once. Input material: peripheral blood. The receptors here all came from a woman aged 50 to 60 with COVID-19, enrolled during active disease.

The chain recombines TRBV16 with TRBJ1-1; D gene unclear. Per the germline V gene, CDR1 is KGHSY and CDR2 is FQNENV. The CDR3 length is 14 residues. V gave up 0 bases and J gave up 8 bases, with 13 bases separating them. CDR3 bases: TGTGCCAGCAGCCAATCGTTAACCTCGAGGGAAGCTTTCTTT. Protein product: CASSQSLTSREAFF.

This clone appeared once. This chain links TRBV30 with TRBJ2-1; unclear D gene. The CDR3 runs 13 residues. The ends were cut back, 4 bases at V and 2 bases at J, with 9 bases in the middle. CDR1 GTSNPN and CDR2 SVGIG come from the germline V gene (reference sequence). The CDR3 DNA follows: TGTGCCTGGATCCGACGGGCCTACAATGAGCAGTTCTTC. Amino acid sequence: CAWIRRAYNEQFF.

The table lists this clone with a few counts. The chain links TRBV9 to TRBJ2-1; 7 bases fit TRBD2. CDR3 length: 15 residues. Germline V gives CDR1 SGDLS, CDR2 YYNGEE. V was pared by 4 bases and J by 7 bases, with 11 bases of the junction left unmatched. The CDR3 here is CASSPRRSSGNEQFF. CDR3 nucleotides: TGTGCCAGCAGCCCCCGGAGGAGTAGCGGGAATGAGCAGTTCTTC.

CDR3 nucleotide sequence: TGTGCCAGTAGTAAATCCGGGACAGGGAACACTGAAGCTTTCTTT. Translating gives CASSKSGTGNTEAFF. This chain uses TRBV19 with TRBJ1-1; 8 positions agree with TRBD1. CDR3 length equals 15 residues. Losses at the gene ends were 4 bases for V and 1 base for J; bases not matched to a gene: 5. Germline lookup yields CDR1 LNHDA and CDR2 SQIVND (reference sequence).

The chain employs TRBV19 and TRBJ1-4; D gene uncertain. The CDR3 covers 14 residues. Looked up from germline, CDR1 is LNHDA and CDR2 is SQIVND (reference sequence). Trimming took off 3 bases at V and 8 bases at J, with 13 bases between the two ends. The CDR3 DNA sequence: TGTGCCAGTAGTATGCGGGTAATGCGGGAAAAACTGTTTTTT. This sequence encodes CASSMRVMREKLFF.

The CDR3 bases are TGTGCCAGTACCCCCCTCCGGGAGGTAGGACCGGATTCCTCGAACTATGGCTACACCTTC. As protein: CASTPLREVGPDSSNYGYTF. The chain uses TRBV19 and TRBJ1-2; no reliable D call. The CDR3 has 20 amino acids. In germline, CDR1 is LNHDA, CDR2 SQIVND (reference sequence). V lost 7 bases and J 2 bases, leaving 32 bases between the germline ends.

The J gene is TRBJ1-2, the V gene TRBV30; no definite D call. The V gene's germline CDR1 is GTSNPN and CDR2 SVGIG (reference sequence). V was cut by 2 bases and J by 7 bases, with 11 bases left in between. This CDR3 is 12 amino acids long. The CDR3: CAWSKGVTGYTF. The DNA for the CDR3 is TGTGCCTGGAGTAAGGGAGTCACTGGCTACACCTTC.

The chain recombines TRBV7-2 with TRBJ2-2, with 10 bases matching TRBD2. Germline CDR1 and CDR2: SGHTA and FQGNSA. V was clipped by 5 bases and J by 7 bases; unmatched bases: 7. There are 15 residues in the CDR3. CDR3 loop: CASSPTSGAVGELFF. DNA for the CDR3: TGTGCCAGCAGCCCCACTAGCGGGGCGGTCGGGGAGCTGTTTTTT.

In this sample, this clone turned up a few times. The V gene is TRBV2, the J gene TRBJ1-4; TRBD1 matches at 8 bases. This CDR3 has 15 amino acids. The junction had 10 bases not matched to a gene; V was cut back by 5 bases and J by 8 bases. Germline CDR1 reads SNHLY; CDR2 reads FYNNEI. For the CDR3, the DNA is TGTGCCAGCAGTCCAACAGGGGGGGCAGACGAAAAACTGTTTTTT. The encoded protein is CASSPTGGADEKLFF.

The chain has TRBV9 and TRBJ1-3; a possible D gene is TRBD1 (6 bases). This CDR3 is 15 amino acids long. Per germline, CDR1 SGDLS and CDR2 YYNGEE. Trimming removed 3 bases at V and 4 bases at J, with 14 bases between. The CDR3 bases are TGTGCCAGCAGCGGCGGGGGGGCGCGGGGAAACACCATATATTTT. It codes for CASSGGGARGNTIYF. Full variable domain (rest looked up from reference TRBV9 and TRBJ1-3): DSGVTQTPKHLITATGQRVTLRCSPRSGDLSVYWYQQSLDQGLQFLIQYYNGEERAKGNILERFSAQQFPDLHSELNLSSLELGDSALYFCASSGGGARGNTIYFGEGSWLTVV.

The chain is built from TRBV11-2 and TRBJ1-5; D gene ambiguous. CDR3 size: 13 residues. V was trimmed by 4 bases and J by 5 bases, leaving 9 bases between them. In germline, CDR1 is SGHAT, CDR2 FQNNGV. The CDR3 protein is CASSSQIDQPQHF. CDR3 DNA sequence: TGTGCCAGCAGCTCCCAGATTGATCAGCCCCAGCATTTT.

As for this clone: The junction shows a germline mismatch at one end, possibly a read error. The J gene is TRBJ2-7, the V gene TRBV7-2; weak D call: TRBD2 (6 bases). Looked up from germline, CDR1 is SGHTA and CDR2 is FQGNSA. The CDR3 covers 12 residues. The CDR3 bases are TGTGCCAGCAGCTTTGGACCGGGACTTCTCCACTTC. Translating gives CASSFGPGLLHF.

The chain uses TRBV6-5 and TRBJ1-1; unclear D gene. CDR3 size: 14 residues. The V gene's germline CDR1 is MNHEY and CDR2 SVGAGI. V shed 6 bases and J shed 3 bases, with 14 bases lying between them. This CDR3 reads CASRFLGRDTEAFF. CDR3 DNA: TGTGCCAGCAGGTTCTTAGGCCGGGACACTGAAGCTTTCTTT.

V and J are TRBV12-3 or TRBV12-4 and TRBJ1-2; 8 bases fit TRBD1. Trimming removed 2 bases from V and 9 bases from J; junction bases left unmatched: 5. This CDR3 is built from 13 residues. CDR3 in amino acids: CASSLIWTGSYTF. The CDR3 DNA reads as TGTGCCAGCAGTTTAATATGGACAGGGAGCTACACCTTC.

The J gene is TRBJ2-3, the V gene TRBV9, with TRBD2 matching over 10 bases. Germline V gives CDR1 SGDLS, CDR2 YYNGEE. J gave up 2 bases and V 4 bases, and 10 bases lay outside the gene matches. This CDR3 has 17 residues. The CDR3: CASSSSGGTSVTDTQYF. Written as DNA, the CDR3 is TGTGCCAGCAGCTCCTCCGGAGGGACTAGCGTCACAGATACGCAGTATTTT.

CDR3 bases: TGTGCCAGCAGTCCCCGACGAACAGGTGAAGCTTTCTTT. Protein sequence: CASSPRRTGEAFF. This chain joins TRBV27 and TRBJ1-1, with a possible D match to TRBD1 (5 bases). The germline V and J ends were trimmed by 5 bases and 7 bases, with 14 bases remaining between them. In germline, CDR1 is MNHEY, CDR2 SMNVEV (reference sequence). The length of the CDR3 is 13 residues.

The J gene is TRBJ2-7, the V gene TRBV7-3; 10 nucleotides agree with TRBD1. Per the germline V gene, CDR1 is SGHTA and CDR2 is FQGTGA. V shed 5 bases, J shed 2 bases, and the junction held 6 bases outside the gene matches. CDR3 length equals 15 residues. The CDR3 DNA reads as TGTGCCAGCAGCCTGACCGGGACAGGGGCCTACGAGCAGTACTTC. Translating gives CASSLTGTGAYEQYF.

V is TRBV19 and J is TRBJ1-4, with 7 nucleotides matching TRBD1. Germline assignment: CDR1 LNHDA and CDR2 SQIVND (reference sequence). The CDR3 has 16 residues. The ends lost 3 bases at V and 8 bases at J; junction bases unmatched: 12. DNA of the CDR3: TGTGCCAGTAGTATGACCACAGGGGATGGAGGAGAAAAACTGTTTTTT. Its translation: CASSMTTGDGGEKLFF. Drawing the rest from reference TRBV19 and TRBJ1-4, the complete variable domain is DGGITQSPKYLFRKEGQNVTLSCEQNLNHDAMYWYRQDPGQGLRLIYYSQIVNDFQKGDIAEGYSVSREKKESFPLTVTSAQKNPTAFYLCASSMTTGDGGEKLFFGSGTQLSVL.

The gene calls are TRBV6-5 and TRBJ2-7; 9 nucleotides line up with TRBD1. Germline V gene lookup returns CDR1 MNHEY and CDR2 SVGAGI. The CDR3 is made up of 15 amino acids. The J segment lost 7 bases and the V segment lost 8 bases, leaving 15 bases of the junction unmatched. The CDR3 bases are TGTGCCAGCTCTTCCGGAGGGACAGGGTTAGAAGAGCAGTACTTC. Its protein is CASSSGGTGLEEQYF.

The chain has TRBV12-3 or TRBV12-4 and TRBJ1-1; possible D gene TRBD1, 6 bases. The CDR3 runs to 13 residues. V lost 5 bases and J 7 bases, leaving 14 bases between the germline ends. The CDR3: CASSTQGLGEAFF. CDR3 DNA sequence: TGTGCCAGCAGTACGCAGGGGTTGGGTGAAGCTTTCTTT.

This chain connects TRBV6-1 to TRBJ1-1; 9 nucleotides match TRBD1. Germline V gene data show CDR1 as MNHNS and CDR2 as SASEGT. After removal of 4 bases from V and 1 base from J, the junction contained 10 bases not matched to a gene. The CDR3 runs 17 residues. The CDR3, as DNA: TGTGCCAGCAGTGCCGCCGGGACAGGGAAGCCGAACACTGAAGCTTTCTTT. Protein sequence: CASSAAGTGKPNTEAFF.

CDR3 loop: CASSPTSNTEAFF. In DNA form, the CDR3 reads TGTGCCAGCAGCCCCACTAGTAACACTGAAGCTTTCTTT. The J gene is TRBJ1-1, the V gene TRBV11-2; D uncertain. The CDR3 covers 13 residues. Germline V lookup: CDR1 SGHAT, CDR2 FQNNGV. Trimming pared 5 bases from V and 2 bases from J, leaving 9 bases between.

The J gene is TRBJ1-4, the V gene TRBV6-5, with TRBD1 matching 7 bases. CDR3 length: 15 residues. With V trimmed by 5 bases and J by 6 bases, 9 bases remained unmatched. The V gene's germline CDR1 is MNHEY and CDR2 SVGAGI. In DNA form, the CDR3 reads TGTGCCAGCAGTCCTTCAAGGGGGCCGCATGAAAAACTGTTTTTT. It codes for CASSPSRGPHEKLFF.

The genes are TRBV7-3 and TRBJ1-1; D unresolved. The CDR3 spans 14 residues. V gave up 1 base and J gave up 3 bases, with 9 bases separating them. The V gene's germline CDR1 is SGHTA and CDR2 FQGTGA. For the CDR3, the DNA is TGTGCCAGCAGCTTAAGAGGGCAGGACACTGAAGCTTTCTTT. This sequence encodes CASSLRGQDTEAFF.

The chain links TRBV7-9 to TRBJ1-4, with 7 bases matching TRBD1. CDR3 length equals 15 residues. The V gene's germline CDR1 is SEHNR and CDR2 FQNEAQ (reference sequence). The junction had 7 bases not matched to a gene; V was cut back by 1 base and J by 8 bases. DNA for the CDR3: TGTGCCAGCAGCTTAGGCTCACAGGGGTGGGAAAAACTGTTTTTT. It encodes CASSLGSQGWEKLFF.

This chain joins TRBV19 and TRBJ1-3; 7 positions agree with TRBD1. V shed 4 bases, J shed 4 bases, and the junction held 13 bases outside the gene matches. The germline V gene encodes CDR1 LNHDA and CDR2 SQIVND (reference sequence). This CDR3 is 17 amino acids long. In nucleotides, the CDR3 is TGTGCCAGTAGTAGGGCGAGGGGGCCCAGCGGGGGAAACACCATATATTTT. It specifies CASSRARGPSGGNTIYF.

The CDR3 is CAWSGTEFYGYTF. The CDR3 bases are TGTGCCTGGAGTGGGACAGAGTTCTATGGCTACACCTTC. The chain couples TRBV30 to TRBJ1-2, with D possibly being TRBD1 (6 bases). This CDR3 is 13 amino acids long. Germline CDR1 GTSNPN, CDR2 SVGIG (reference sequence). V shed 1 base and J shed 4 bases, with 10 bases lying between them. The whole variable domain, filled in from reference TRBV30 and TRBJ1-2, reads SQTIHQWPATLVQPVGSPLSLECTVEGTSNPNLYWYRQAAGRGLQLLFYSVGIGQISSEVPQNLSASRPQDRQFILSSKKLLLSDSGFYLCAWSGTEFYGYTFGSGTRLTVV.

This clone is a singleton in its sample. The CDR3, as DNA: TGCGCCAGCAGCTCCGACAGCTCTGGAAACACCATATATTTT. This codes for CASSSDSSGNTIYF. The chain couples TRBV5-1 to TRBJ1-3, with D perhaps TRBD1 (5 bases). This CDR3 spans 14 amino acids. The germline V and J ends were trimmed by 3 bases and 0 bases, with 7 bases remaining between them. Per the germline V gene, CDR1 is SGHRS and CDR2 is YFSETQ.

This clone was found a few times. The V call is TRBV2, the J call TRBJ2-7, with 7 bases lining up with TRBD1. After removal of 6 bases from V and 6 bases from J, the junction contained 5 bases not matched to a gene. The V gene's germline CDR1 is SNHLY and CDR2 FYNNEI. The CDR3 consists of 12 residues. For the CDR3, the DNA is TGTGCCAGCAGAGCACAGGGGCTCGAGCAGTACTTC. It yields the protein CASRAQGLEQYF.

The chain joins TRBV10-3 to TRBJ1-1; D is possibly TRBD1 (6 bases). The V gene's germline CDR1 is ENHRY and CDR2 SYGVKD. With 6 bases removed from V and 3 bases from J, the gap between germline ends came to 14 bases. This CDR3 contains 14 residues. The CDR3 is CAIRTGHRDTEAFF. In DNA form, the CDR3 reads TGTGCCATCAGGACCGGTCACAGGGACACTGAAGCTTTCTTT.